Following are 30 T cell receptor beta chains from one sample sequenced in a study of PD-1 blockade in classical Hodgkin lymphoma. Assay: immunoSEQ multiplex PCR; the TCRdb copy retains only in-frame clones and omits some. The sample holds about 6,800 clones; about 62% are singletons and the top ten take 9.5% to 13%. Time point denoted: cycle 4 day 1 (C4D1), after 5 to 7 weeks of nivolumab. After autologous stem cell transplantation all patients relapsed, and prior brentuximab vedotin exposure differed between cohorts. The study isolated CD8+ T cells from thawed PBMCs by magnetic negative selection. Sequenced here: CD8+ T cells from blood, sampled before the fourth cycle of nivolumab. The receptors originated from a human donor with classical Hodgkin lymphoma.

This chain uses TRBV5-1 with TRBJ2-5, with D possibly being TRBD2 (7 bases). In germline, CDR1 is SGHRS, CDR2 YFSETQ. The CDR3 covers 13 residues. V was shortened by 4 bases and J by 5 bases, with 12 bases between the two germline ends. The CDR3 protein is CASSGGGWETQYF. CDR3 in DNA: TGCGCCAGCAGCGGGGGGGGCTGGGAGACCCAGTACTTC.

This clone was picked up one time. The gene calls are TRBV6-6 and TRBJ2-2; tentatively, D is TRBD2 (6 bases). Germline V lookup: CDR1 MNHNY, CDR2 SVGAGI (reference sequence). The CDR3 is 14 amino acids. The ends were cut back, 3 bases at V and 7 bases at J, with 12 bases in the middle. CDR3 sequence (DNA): TGTGCCAGCAGTTATGGAGGGTTAATCGGGGAGCTGTTTTTT. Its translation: CASSYGGLIGELFF.

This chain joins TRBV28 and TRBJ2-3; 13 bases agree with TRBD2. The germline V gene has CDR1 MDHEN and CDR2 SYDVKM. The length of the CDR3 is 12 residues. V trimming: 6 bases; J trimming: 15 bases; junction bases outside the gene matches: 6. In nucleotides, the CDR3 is TGTGCCAGCAGCTTCGGACTAGCGGGAGATTATTTT. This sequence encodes CASSFGLAGDYF.

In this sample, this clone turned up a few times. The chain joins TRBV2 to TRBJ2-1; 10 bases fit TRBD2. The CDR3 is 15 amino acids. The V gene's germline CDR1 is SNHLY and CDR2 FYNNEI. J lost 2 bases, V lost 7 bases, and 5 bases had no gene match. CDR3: CASTPLAGAYNEQFF. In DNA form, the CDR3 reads TGTGCCAGCACCCCTCTAGCGGGGGCCTACAATGAGCAGTTCTTC. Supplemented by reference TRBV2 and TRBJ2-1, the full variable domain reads EPEVTQTPSHQVTQMGQEVILRCVPISNHLYFYWYRQILGQKVEFLVSFYNNEISEKSEIFDDQFSVERPDGSNFTLKIRSTKLEDSAMYFCASTPLAGAYNEQFFGPGTRLTVL.

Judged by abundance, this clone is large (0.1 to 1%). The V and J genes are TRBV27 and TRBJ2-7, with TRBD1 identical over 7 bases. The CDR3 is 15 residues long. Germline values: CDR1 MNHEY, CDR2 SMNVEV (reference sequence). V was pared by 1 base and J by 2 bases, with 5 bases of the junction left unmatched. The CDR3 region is CASSLYGGQAYEQYF. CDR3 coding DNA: TGTGCCAGCAGTTTATATGGAGGACAGGCCTACGAGCAGTACTTC.

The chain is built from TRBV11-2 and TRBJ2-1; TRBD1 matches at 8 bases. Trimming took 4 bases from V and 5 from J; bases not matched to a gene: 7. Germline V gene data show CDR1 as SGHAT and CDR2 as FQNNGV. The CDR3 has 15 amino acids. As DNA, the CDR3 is TGTGCCAGCAGCTGGGACAGGCCTAGTAACAATGAGCAGTTCTTC. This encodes CASSWDRPSNNEQFF.

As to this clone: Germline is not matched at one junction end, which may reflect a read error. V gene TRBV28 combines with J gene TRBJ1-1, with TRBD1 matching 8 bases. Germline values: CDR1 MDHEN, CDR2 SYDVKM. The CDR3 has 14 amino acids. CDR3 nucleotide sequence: TGTACCAGCAGACCTGGACAGGGGAACACTGAAGCTTTCTTT. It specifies CTSRPGQGNTEAFF.

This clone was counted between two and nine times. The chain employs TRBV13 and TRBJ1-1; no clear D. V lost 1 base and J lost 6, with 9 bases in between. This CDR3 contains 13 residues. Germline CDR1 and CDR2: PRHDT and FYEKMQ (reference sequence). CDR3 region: CASSLEGRPEAFF. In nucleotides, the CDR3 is TGTGCCAGCAGCTTAGAAGGGAGGCCTGAAGCTTTCTTT.

In DNA form, the CDR3 reads TGTGCCAGCAGCTTAAGGGCGGTAGCGGGAGTTCAAGGGGCAGATACGCAGTATTTT. Translation gives CASSLRAVAGVQGADTQYF. The rearrangement links TRBV7-6 to TRBJ2-3, with 9 bases fitting TRBD2. The germline V gene has CDR1 SGHVS and CDR2 FNYEAQ. The CDR3 consists of 19 residues. The trim removed 2 bases at V and 4 bases at J, leaving 16 bases unmatched.

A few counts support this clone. In nucleotides, the CDR3 is TGTGCCAGCAGCGGCCGACAGGGACCCTACGAGCAGTACTTC. It yields the protein CASSGRQGPYEQYF. The rearrangement links TRBV11-2 to TRBJ2-7, with 7 bases lining up with TRBD1. The CDR3 has 14 amino acids. The germline CDR1 and CDR2 sequences are SGHAT and FQNNGV. J gave up 2 bases and V 5 bases, and 6 bases lay outside the gene matches. Full variable domain (missing parts from reference TRBV11-2 and TRBJ2-7): EAGVAQSPRYKIIEKRQSVAFWCNPISGHATLYWYQQILGQGPKLLIQFQNNGVVDDSQLPKDRFSAERLKGVDSTLKIQPAKLEDSAVYLCASSGRQGPYEQYFGPGTRLTVT.

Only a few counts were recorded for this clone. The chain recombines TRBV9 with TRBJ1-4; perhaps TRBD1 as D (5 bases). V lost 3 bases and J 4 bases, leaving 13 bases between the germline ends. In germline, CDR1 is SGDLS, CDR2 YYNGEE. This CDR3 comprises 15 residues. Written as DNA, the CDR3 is TGTGCCAGCAGCGCTGCCGGGACCTTTAATGAAAAACTGTTTTTT. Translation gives CASSAAGTFNEKLFF. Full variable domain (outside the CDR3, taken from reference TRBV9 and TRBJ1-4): DSGVTQTPKHLITATGQRVTLRCSPRSGDLSVYWYQQSLDQGLQFLIQYYNGEERAKGNILERFSAQQFPDLHSELNLSSLELGDSALYFCASSAAGTFNEKLFFGSGTQLSVL.

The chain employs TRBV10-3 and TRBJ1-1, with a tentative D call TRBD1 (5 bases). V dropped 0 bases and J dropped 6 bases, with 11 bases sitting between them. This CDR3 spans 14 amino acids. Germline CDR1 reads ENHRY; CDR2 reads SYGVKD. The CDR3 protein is CAISESARGAEAFF. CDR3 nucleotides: TGTGCCATCAGTGAGTCCGCCCGGGGGGCTGAAGCTTTCTTT.

CDR3 residues: CASSSRHGGVHQETQYF. As DNA, the CDR3 is TGCGCCAGCAGCTCCCGCCATGGGGGGGTTCACCAAGAGACCCAGTACTTC. V and J are TRBV5-1 and TRBJ2-5; TRBD2 matches 7 bases. CDR1 and CDR2 (germline): SGHRS, YFSETQ. CDR3 length: 17 amino acids. The V and J ends lost 3 bases and 0 bases, in that order; junction bases with no gene match: 11.

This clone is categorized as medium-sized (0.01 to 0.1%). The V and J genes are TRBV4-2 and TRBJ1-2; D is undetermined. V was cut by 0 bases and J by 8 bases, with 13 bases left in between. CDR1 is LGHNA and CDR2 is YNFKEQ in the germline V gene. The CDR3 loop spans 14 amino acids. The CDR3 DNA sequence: TGTGCCAGCAGCCAAGAAAGACTAACAGAGGGCTACACCTTC. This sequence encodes CASSQERLTEGYTF.

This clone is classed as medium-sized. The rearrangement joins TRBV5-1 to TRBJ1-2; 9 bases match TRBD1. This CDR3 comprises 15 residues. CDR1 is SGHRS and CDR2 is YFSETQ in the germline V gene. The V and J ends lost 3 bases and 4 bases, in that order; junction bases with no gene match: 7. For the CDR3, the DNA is TGCGCCAGCAGCTACAGGGGGCGCGAGACCTATGGCTACACCTTC. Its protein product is CASSYRGRETYGYTF.

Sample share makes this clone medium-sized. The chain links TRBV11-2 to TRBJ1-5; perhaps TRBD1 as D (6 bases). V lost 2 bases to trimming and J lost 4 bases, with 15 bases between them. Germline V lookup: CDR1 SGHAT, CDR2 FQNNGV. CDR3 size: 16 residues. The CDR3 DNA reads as TGTGCCAGCAGCTTACCGGGGGGCTTGAGGAATCAGCCCCAGCATTTT. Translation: CASSLPGGLRNQPQHF.

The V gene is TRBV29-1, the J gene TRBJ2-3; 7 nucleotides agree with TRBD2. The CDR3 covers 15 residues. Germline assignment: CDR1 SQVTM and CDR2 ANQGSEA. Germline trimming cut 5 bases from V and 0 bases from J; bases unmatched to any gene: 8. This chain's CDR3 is CSVQGGTDSTDTQYF. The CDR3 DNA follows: TGCAGCGTTCAGGGAGGGACCGATAGCACAGATACGCAGTATTTT.

The CDR3, as DNA: TGTGCCACCTCGTCCCACGTCTCTAATCAGCCCCAGCATTTT. It specifies CATSSHVSNQPQHF. V and J are TRBV19 and TRBJ1-5; D not resolved. The V gene lost 10 bases and the J gene lost 4 bases, with 17 bases spanning the gap. Germline V gene sequence: CDR1 LNHDA, CDR2 SQIVND (reference sequence). CDR3 length equals 14 residues.

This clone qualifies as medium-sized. The CDR3 here is CASKRRDTEAFF. The CDR3 nucleotides read TGCGCCAGCAAGAGACGGGACACTGAAGCTTTCTTT. This chain joins TRBV5-1 and TRBJ1-1; no reliable D call. This CDR3 is 12 amino acids long. V lost 6 bases to trimming and J lost 3 bases, with 9 bases between them. The germline CDR1 and CDR2 sequences are SGHRS and YFSETQ. Looking up the rest from reference TRBV5-1 and TRBJ1-1 gives the full variable domain: KAGVTQTPRYLIKTRGQQVTLSCSPISGHRSVSWYQQTPGQGLQFLFEYFSETQRNKGNFPGRFSGRQFSNSRSEMNVSTLELGDSALYLCASKRRDTEAFFGQGTRLTVV.

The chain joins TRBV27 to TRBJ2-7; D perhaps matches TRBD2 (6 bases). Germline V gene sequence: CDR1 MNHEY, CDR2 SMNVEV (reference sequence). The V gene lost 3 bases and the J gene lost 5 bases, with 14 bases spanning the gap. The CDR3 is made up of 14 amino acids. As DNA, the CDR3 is TGTGCCAGCAGTTTTGGGCTAGCGCTCGACGAGCAGTACTTC. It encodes CASSFGLALDEQYF.

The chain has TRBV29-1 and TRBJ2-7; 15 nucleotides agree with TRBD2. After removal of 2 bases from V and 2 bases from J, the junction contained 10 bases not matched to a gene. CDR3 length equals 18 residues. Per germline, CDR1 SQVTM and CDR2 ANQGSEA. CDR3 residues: CSVETRTSGRAAPYEQYF. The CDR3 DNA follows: TGCAGCGTTGAAACCAGGACTAGCGGGAGGGCCGCGCCCTACGAGCAGTACTTC.

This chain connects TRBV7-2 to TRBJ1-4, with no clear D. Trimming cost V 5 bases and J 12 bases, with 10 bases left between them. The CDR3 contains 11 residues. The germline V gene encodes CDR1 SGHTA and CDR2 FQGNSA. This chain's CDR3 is CASSPGSELFF. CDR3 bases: TGTGCCAGCAGCCCTGGGTCGGAACTGTTTTTT.

CDR3 sequence (DNA): TGTGCCAGCAGCTTAGGGGGGAGGGATCCTAACTATGGCTACACCTTC. Translating gives CASSLGGRDPNYGYTF. The rearrangement uses TRBV7-9 and TRBJ1-2; TRBD1 is a possible D gene (5 bases). Germline V gene sequence: CDR1 SEHNR, CDR2 FQNEAQ (reference sequence). Trimming stripped 1 base from V and 0 bases from J, with 12 bases between. This CDR3 is 16 amino acids long. Combining the CDR3 with reference TRBV7-9 and TRBJ1-2 gives the whole variable domain DTGVSQNPRHKITKRGQNVTFRCDPISEHNRLYWYRQTLGQGPEFLTYFQNEAQLEKSRLLSDRFSAERPKGSFSTLEIQRTEQGDSAMYLCASSLGGRDPNYGYTFGSGTRLTVV.

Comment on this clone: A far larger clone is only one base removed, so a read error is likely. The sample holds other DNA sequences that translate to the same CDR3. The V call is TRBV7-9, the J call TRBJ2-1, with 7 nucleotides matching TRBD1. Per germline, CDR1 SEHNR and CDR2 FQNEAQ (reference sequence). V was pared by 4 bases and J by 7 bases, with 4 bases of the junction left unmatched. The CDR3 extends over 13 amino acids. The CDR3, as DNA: TGTGCCAGCAGCTGGGGGACAGTGAATGAGCAGTTCTTC. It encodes CASSWGTVNEQFF.

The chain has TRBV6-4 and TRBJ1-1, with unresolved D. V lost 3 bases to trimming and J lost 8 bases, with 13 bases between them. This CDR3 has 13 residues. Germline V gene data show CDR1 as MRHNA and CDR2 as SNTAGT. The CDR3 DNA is TGTGCCAGCAGTGATCCGGAAAGTGAGGAAGCTTTCTTT. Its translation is CASSDPESEEAFF.

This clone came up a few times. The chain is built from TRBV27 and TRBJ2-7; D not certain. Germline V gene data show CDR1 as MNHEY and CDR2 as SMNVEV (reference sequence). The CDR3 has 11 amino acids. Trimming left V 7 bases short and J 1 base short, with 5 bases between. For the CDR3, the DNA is TGTGCCAGCAAAGCTTCCTACGAGCAGTACTTC. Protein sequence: CASKASYEQYF.

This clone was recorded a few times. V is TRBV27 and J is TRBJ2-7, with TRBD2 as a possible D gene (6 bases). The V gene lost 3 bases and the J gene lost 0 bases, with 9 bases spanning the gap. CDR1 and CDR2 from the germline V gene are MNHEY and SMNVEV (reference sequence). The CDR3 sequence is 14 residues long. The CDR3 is CASSFAGSSYEQYF. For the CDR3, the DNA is TGTGCCAGCAGTTTCGCGGGGAGCTCCTACGAGCAGTACTTC.

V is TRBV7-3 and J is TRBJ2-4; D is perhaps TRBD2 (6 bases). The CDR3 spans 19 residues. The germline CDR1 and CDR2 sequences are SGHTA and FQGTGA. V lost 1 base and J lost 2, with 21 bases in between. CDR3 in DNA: TGTGCCAGCAGCTTAAATGGGGAGACCTCCGGAGGGTCCAAAAACATTCAGTACTTC. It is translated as CASSLNGETSGGSKNIQYF.

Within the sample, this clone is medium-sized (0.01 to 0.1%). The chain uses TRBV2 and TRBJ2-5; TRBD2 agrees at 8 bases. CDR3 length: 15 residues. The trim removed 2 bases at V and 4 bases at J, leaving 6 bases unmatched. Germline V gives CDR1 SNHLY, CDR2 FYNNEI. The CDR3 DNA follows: TGTGCCAGCAGTGAACTCCCGCTAGCGGGAGAGACCCAGTACTTC. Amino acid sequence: CASSELPLAGETQYF.

The DNA for the CDR3 is TGTGCCAGCAGTCAGGACAGGGTGGCCTACAATGAGCAGTTCTTC. Protein: CASSQDRVAYNEQFF. This chain connects TRBV28 to TRBJ2-1, with 8 bases aligning to TRBD1. Germline V gene lookup returns CDR1 MDHEN and CDR2 SYDVKM. The CDR3 runs 15 residues. J gave up 2 bases and V 5 bases, and 5 bases lay outside the gene matches.